These 27 T cell receptor beta chains were all obtained from the same sample, sequenced in a study of blood T cell repertoires in COVID-19. TCRdb's table, derived via immunoSEQ multiplex PCR, lists solely in-frame clones and lacks some. The sample records 15,000 or so clones, around nine tenths being singletons. Input material: peripheral blood. These receptors came from a human donor in a cohort sampled during active COVID-19.

The chain has TRBV2 and TRBJ1-1; 9 nucleotides match TRBD1. This CDR3 spans 13 amino acids. Germline V gene data show CDR1 as SNHLY and CDR2 as FYNNEI. V shed 10 bases and J 4 bases; nucleotides not matched to a gene: 7. The CDR3 sequence is CAKQGAYGTEAFF. CDR3 sequence (DNA): TGTGCCAAACAGGGGGCTTATGGCACTGAAGCTTTCTTT. Drawing the rest from reference TRBV2 and TRBJ1-1, the complete variable domain is EPEVTQTPSHQVTQMGQEVILRCVPISNHLYFYWYRQILGQKVEFLVSFYNNEISEKSEIFDDQFSVERPDGSNFTLKIRSTKLEDSAMYFCAKQGAYGTEAFFGQGTRLTVV.

The gene calls are TRBV2 and TRBJ1-5; no clear D gene. This CDR3 has 13 residues. The V gene lost 6 bases and the J gene lost 4 bases, with 10 bases spanning the gap. CDR1 is SNHLY, CDR2 FYNNEI, per germline. CDR3 nucleotides: TGTGCCAGCAGGGGTCCGGGGAATCAGCCCCAGCATTTT. Protein sequence: CASRGPGNQPQHF.

This sequence joins TRBV5-1 and TRBJ1-1; weak D call: TRBD1 (5 bases). V was pared by 0 bases and J by 0 bases, with 12 bases between. Germline loops: CDR1 SGHRS, CDR2 YFSETQ. The CDR3 consists of 16 residues. The CDR3 protein is CASSLDYPGMNTEAFF. The CDR3 region has the DNA TGCGCCAGCAGCTTGGATTATCCAGGGATGAACACTGAAGCTTTCTTT.

The V gene is TRBV11-3, the J gene TRBJ2-1; D is possibly TRBD1 (6 bases). This CDR3 has 17 amino acids. Trimming pared 5 bases from V and 7 bases from J, leaving 24 bases between. CDR1 is SGHNT and CDR2 is YENEEA in the germline V gene. In DNA form, the CDR3 reads TGTGCCAGCAGCCACAGGGTTCATTTTGGTTCTGGTAATGAGCAGTTCTTC. This encodes CASSHRVHFGSGNEQFF. Variable domain in full (rest from reference TRBV11-3 and TRBJ2-1): EAGVVQSPRYKIIEKKQPVAFWCNPISGHNTLYWYLQNLGQGPELLIRYENEEAVDDSQLPKDRFSAERLKGVDSTLKIQPAELGDSAVYLCASSHRVHFGSGNEQFFGPGTRLTVL.

The CDR3 loop reads CASSEKLPILQRKNIQYF. In DNA, the CDR3 is TGTGCCAGCAGCGAGAAGCTTCCTATTTTGCAAAGAAAAAACATTCAGTACTTC. The chain recombines TRBV3-1 (or the pseudogene TRBV3-2) with TRBJ2-4; unclear D gene. This CDR3 spans 18 amino acids. CDR1 LGHDT and CDR2 YNNKEL come from the germline V gene (reference sequence). The V end was cut by 5 bases, the J end by 4 bases, with 24 bases between.

The chain's CDR3 is CASSSLGSTNYEQYF. The CDR3 nucleotides are TGTGCCAGCTCTAGTCTCGGGAGCACCAACTACGAGCAGTACTTC. The chain carries TRBV6-6 and TRBJ2-7; tentative D call: TRBD2 (6 bases). The CDR3 is 15 residues long. CDR1 and CDR2 (germline): MNHNY, SVGAGI (reference sequence). The V gene lost 8 bases and the J gene lost 3 bases, with 20 bases spanning the gap.

This sequence joins TRBV6-6 and TRBJ1-1, with D perhaps TRBD1 (6 bases). The V gene's germline CDR1 is MNHNY and CDR2 SVGAGI (reference sequence). The CDR3 runs to 15 residues. Trimming left V 2 bases short and J 2 bases short, with 12 bases between. In DNA, the CDR3 is TGTGCCAGCAGTTACACCAGGGGCCCTAACACTGAAGCTTTCTTT. Translating gives CASSYTRGPNTEAFF.

A single count supports this clone. The CDR3: CASRRLAGVGETQYF. CDR3 nucleotides: TGTGCCAGCAGACGACTAGCGGGAGTGGGAGAGACCCAGTACTTC. This rearrangement joins TRBV6-5 to TRBJ2-5; 12 nucleotides agree with TRBD2. This CDR3 region has 15 residues. In germline, CDR1 is MNHEY, CDR2 SVGAGI. With V trimmed by 6 bases and J by 4 bases, 6 bases remained unmatched.

The rearrangement joins TRBV7-9 to TRBJ1-3; the D gene is possibly TRBD1 (6 bases). CDR3 length: 17 amino acids. V was pared by 1 base and J by 0 bases, with 13 bases between. Germline V gives CDR1 SEHNR, CDR2 FQNEAQ (reference sequence). The CDR3 bases are TGTGCCAGCAGCTTAGACGGGGGGCTCGCCTCTGGAAACACCATATATTTT. Protein: CASSLDGGLASGNTIYF.

This clone was found a few times. The chain combines TRBV5-4 with TRBJ2-7; 12 nucleotides match TRBD2. This CDR3 spans 17 amino acids. In germline, CDR1 is SGHNT, CDR2 YYREEE (reference sequence). Trimming took 4 bases from V and 0 from J; bases not matched to a gene: 8. The CDR3 DNA follows: TGTGCCAGCAGCAAAGGGACTAGCGGGCGCCACTCCTACGAGCAGTACTTC. Translating gives CASSKGTSGRHSYEQYF. Full variable domain (missing parts from reference TRBV5-4 and TRBJ2-7): ETGVTQSPTHLIKTRGQQVTLRCSSQSGHNTVSWYQQALGQGPQFIFQYYREEENGRGNFPPRFSGLQFPNYSSELNVNALELDDSALYLCASSKGTSGRHSYEQYFGPGTRLTVT.

V gene TRBV18 combines with J gene TRBJ2-5, with 8 bases identical to TRBD1. V gave up 3 bases and J gave up 5 bases; unmatched junction bases: 8. Per the germline V gene, CDR1 is KGHSH and CDR2 is LQKENI. CDR3 length equals 15 residues. In nucleotides, the CDR3 is TGTGCCAGCTCACCGAAGTCAGGGGGCAGGGAGACCCAGTACTTC. It is translated as CASSPKSGGRETQYF.

The table lists this clone with a count of one. The V and J genes are TRBV7-2 and TRBJ2-1, with 8 bases fitting TRBD1. This CDR3 has 13 amino acids. The V gene end was trimmed by 6 bases and the J gene end by 6 bases; junction bases not matched to a gene: 4. Per the germline V gene, CDR1 is SGHTA and CDR2 is FQGNSA. CDR3 sequence: CASSYDRGNEQFF. CDR3 nucleotides: TGTGCCAGCAGTTACGACAGGGGCAATGAGCAGTTCTTC.

V gene TRBV6-5 combines with J gene TRBJ2-1; tentative D call: TRBD2 (7 bases). CDR3 length: 13 residues. V was trimmed by 7 bases and J by 8 bases, leaving 15 bases between them. Per the germline V gene, CDR1 is MNHEY and CDR2 is SVGAGI. CDR3 amino acids: CASKGGAHDEQFF. CDR3 DNA sequence: TGTGCCAGCAAGGGGGGGGCCCACGATGAGCAGTTCTTC.

In this sample, this clone turned up once. The chain combines TRBV14 with TRBJ2-1; 11 bases match TRBD2. This CDR3 has 14 amino acids. V trimming: 1 base; J trimming: 8 bases; junction bases outside the gene matches: 1. CDR1 is SGHDN and CDR2 is FVKESK in the germline V gene. The CDR3, as DNA: TGTGCCAGCAGCCAAGGACTAGCGGGATATGAGCAGTTCTTC. Translated, it gives CASSQGLAGYEQFF.

The chain recombines TRBV6-5 with TRBJ2-7, with a weak D call TRBD1 (6 bases). Germline V gene data show CDR1 as MNHEY and CDR2 as SVGAGI. V lost 8 bases and J 3 bases, leaving 14 bases between the germline ends. This CDR3 has 13 amino acids. CDR3 region: CASGWTADYEQYF. DNA of the CDR3: TGTGCCAGCGGGTGGACAGCGGACTACGAGCAGTACTTC.

The rearrangement links TRBV7-9 to TRBJ1-2; 8 nucleotides match TRBD1. The V segment lost 1 base and the J segment 2 bases; nucleotides outside the gene matches: 3. Germline CDR1 reads SEHNR; CDR2 reads FQNEAQ (reference sequence). The CDR3 is 15 residues long. CDR3 protein: CASSLGNRGNYGYTF. Written as DNA, the CDR3 is TGTGCCAGCAGCTTAGGTAACAGGGGGAACTATGGCTACACCTTC. The entire variable domain, with the rest obtained from reference TRBV7-9 and TRBJ1-2, is as follows: DTGVSQNPRHKITKRGQNVTFRCDPISEHNRLYWYRQTLGQGPEFLTYFQNEAQLEKSRLLSDRFSAERPKGSFSTLEIQRTEQGDSAMYLCASSLGNRGNYGYTFGSGTRLTVV.

This sequence joins TRBV5-6 and TRBJ1-2, with D hard to call. This CDR3 is 17 amino acids long. Trimming stripped 2 bases from V and 4 bases from J, with 21 bases between. Germline V lookup: CDR1 SGHDT, CDR2 YYEEEE. The CDR3 DNA follows: TGTGCCAGCAGCTTAATCGGGGATAACGGGAACCCCTATGGCTACACCTTC. This codes for CASSLIGDNGNPYGYTF.

The chain links TRBV12-5 to TRBJ2-3; D unclear. The CDR3 has 16 amino acids. Germline CDR1 reads LGHNT; CDR2 reads FRNRAP. The V end lost 0 bases, the J end lost 4 bases, and 14 bases lay between the germline ends. CDR3 DNA sequence: TGTGCTAGTGGTTTGGTTCGCAAAAGTCGCGCAGATACGCAGTATTTT. Its translation is CASGLVRKSRADTQYF. Using reference TRBV12-5 and TRBJ2-3 for the parts outside the CDR3, the full variable domain is DARVTQTPRHKVTEMGQEVTMRCQPILGHNTVFWYRQTMMQGLELLAYFRNRAPLDDSGMPKDRFSAEMPDATLATLKIQPSEPRDSAVYFCASGLVRKSRADTQYFGPGTRLTVL.

V is TRBV28 and J is TRBJ2-7; 11 nucleotides agree with TRBD2. Trimming at V came to 6 bases and at J to 2 bases, leaving 6 bases not matched to a gene. Germline lookup yields CDR1 MDHEN and CDR2 SYDVKM. This CDR3 is built from 15 residues. In DNA form, the CDR3 reads TGTGCCAGCAGCTTGACTAGCGGGATGCCCTACGAGCAGTACTTC. Its protein product is CASSLTSGMPYEQYF.

This chain links TRBV4-2 with TRBJ1-2; TRBD1 agrees at 7 bases. This CDR3 spans 13 amino acids. Trimming removed 3 bases from V and 3 bases from J; junction bases left unmatched: 1. The germline V gene has CDR1 LGHNA and CDR2 YNFKEQ. CDR3 loop: CASSQGTDYGYTF. The CDR3 nucleotides are TGTGCCAGCAGCCAGGGGACAGACTATGGCTACACCTTC.

The chain couples TRBV7-8 to TRBJ2-5, with D tentatively TRBD2 (7 bases). V lost 2 bases and J lost 3, with 13 bases in between. Germline V lookup: CDR1 SGHVS, CDR2 FQNEAQ. The CDR3 is made up of 15 amino acids. The CDR3 is CASSLPRGREETQYF. CDR3 in DNA: TGTGCCAGCAGCTTACCGCGGGGGCGGGAAGAGACCCAGTACTTC.

J is TRBJ1-2 and V is TRBV7-8, with no clear D. Germline CDR1 reads SGHVS; CDR2 reads FQNEAQ. V lost 6 bases and J lost 8, with 28 bases in between. This CDR3 comprises 17 residues. CDR3 in amino acids: CASSSRLLREAVGGYTF. CDR3 in DNA: TGTGCCAGCAGTTCCCGACTACTCCGGGAGGCGGTCGGGGGCTACACCTTC.

Worth noting for this clone: The junction differs from germline at one of its ends, possibly a read error. The rearrangement uses TRBV15 and TRBJ2-5, with TRBD1 identical over 10 bases. The CDR3 consists of 16 residues. In germline, CDR1 is LNHNV, CDR2 YYDKDF (reference sequence). CDR3 amino acids: CATRRAGTGDFETQYF. CDR3 nucleotide sequence: TGTGCCACCAGAAGAGCCGGGACAGGGGATTTCGAGACCCAGTACTTC.

The rearrangement joins TRBV6-5 to TRBJ1-3; no clear D gene. The CDR3 has 13 amino acids. Trimming removed 11 bases from V and 4 bases from J, with 15 bases in between. Looked up from germline, CDR1 is MNHEY and CDR2 is SVGAGI. Written as DNA, the CDR3 is TGTGCCGCCCAAATCGGGTCAGGAAACACCATATATTTT. This codes for CAAQIGSGNTIYF.

The V call is TRBV3-1 (or the pseudogene TRBV3-2), the J call TRBJ1-1; tentative D call: TRBD1 (6 bases). CDR3 length: 14 residues. V gave up 7 bases and J gave up 0 bases, with 12 bases separating them. The V gene's germline CDR1 is LGHDT and CDR2 YNNKEL (reference sequence). The CDR3 DNA sequence: TGTGCCAGCACCATACAGGGTGTGAACACTGAAGCTTTCTTT. Protein sequence: CASTIQGVNTEAFF.

V gene TRBV12-3 or TRBV12-4 combines with J gene TRBJ1-1; D uncertain. Trimming cost V 0 bases and J 8 bases, with 7 bases left between them. CDR3 size: 12 residues. CDR3 DNA: TGTGCCAGCAGTTTAGCGCGGCAGGAAGCTTTCTTT. It translates to CASSLARQEAFF.

This chain uses TRBV19 with TRBJ2-3; 11 nucleotides align to TRBD2. In germline, CDR1 is LNHDA, CDR2 SQIVND (reference sequence). The ends lost 3 bases at V and 6 bases at J; junction bases unmatched: 11. This CDR3 has 17 amino acids. CDR3 coding DNA: TGTGCCAGTAGTATGATCTTAGCGGGAGGGCCGGGGGATACGCAGTATTTT. Amino acids: CASSMILAGGPGDTQYF.